Described below is a single TCR beta chain sequence and its context. The antigen remains undetermined. Only in-frame clones appear in the TCRdb table, and some are missing; sequencing was by immunoSEQ multiplex PCR. This table holds about 86,000 clones, 80% to 95% found once. The sample is drawn from a study of OX40 agonist ivuxolimab in advanced cancers. Turning to the study itself: Of the patients, three showed partial responses, one with hepatocellular carcinoma and two with cutaneous melanoma. Study outcomes and limitations: Not determined was the antigen specificity of the expanded peripheral T cells.

Prior autoimmune disease or systemic immunosuppression barred patients. Germline CDR1 and CDR2: SGHRS and YFSETQ. V lost 0 bases and J lost 0; bases outside the gene matches: 0. This CDR3 has 16 amino acids. This sequence originates from an adult with an advanced solid tumor such as melanoma, head and neck, liver or kidney cancer. Sequences were derived from CD4+ or CD8+ T cells sorted from blood, sampled in a trial of the OX40 agonist ivuxolimab. This chain links TRBV5-1 with TRBJ1-6, with 7 positions matching TRBD1. Here the CDR3 DNA reads TGCGCCAGCAGCTTGGCAGGGGGCTCCTATAATTCACCCCTCCACTTT. It codes for CASSLAGGSYNSPLHF.